Below, 24 T cell receptor beta chains from the same sample are listed, as sequenced in a study of cytomegalovirus exposure and HLA in healthy donors. The PCR used 60 Vbeta and 13 Jbeta primers. Libraries were prepared by immunoSEQ multiplex PCR; TCRdb keeps only in-frame clonotypes and omits some of them. The listing contains 100,000 to 150,000 clones. Sequencing was performed on PBMCs. These receptor sequences come from a man aged 25-45 years in good health and CMV-seronegative.

The J gene is TRBJ2-6, the V gene TRBV19; D not certain. Trimming removed 3 bases from V and 0 bases from J, with 9 bases in between. In germline, CDR1 is LNHDA, CDR2 SQIVND (reference sequence). The length of the CDR3 is 16 residues. Here the CDR3 DNA reads TGTGCCAGTAGTATGTACAGTCTCTCTGGGGCCAACGTCCTGACTTTC. Translation: CASSMYSLSGANVLTF. The variable domain in full, with the rest retrieved from reference TRBV19 and TRBJ2-6, is DGGITQSPKYLFRKEGQNVTLSCEQNLNHDAMYWYRQDPGQGLRLIYYSQIVNDFQKGDIAEGYSVSREKKESFPLTVTSAQKNPTAFYLCASSMYSLSGANVLTFGAGSRLTVL.

This sequence joins TRBV27 and TRBJ2-7; 11 nucleotides line up with TRBD2. Germline V gene data show CDR1 as MNHEY and CDR2 as SMNVEV (reference sequence). J lost 1 base, V lost 2 bases, and 10 bases had no gene match. This CDR3 has 18 residues. CDR3 protein: CASSLDGSGRALSYEQYF. The DNA of the CDR3 is TGTGCCAGCAGTTTAGATGGTAGCGGGAGGGCCCTATCCTACGAGCAGTACTTC.

The chain combines TRBV29-1 with TRBJ1-2; D gene uncertain. The V end was cut by 2 bases, the J end by 4 bases, with 5 bases between. This CDR3 region has 11 residues. The germline V gene has CDR1 SQVTM and CDR2 ANQGSEA. CDR3 region: CSVERSYGYTF. Written as DNA, the CDR3 is TGCAGCGTTGAACGGTCCTATGGCTACACCTTC.

The V and J genes are TRBV19 and TRBJ1-2; 9 nucleotides agree with TRBD1. There are 15 residues in the CDR3. CDR1 and CDR2 (germline): LNHDA, SQIVND (reference sequence). V dropped 4 bases and J dropped 6; count of bases not matched to a gene: 9. The CDR3 spells CASSTGTGNFNGYTF. DNA for the CDR3: TGTGCCAGTAGTACTGGGACAGGGAATTTCAATGGCTACACCTTC.

This chain uses TRBV11-3 with TRBJ2-5; 8 bases fit TRBD1. The CDR3 is 14 residues long. Germline V gene data show CDR1 as SGHNT and CDR2 as YENEEA. J gave up 5 bases and V 1 base, and 3 bases lay outside the gene matches. Written as DNA, the CDR3 is TGTGCCAGCAGCTTAGCAGGGGGCGTCGAGACCCAGTACTTC. Its protein product is CASSLAGGVETQYF.

The chain couples TRBV10-2 to TRBJ2-3; a weak D match, TRBD2 (6 bases). The ends were cut back, 3 bases at V and 3 bases at J, with 16 bases in the middle. The CDR3 loop spans 16 amino acids. Germline V gene data show CDR1 as WSHSY and CDR2 as SAAADI. DNA of the CDR3: TGCGCCAGCAGTGACCCGGGACTGAGGGGTACAGATACGCAGTATTTT. Translated: CASSDPGLRGTDTQYF.

The chain combines TRBV18 with TRBJ2-3; TRBD2 might be the D (6 bases). Germline loops: CDR1 KGHSH, CDR2 LQKENI. V dropped 2 bases and J dropped 4 bases, with 13 bases sitting between them. This CDR3 has 15 amino acids. CDR3 sequence reads: CASSPMGPGADTQYF. CDR3 in DNA: TGTGCCAGCTCACCAATGGGACCGGGGGCAGATACGCAGTATTTT.

The rearrangement joins TRBV4-1 to TRBJ1-3; 8 positions match TRBD1. Germline CDR1 MGHRA, CDR2 YSYEKL. The length of the CDR3 is 18 residues. V lost 4 bases and J lost 0; bases outside the gene matches: 11. The DNA of the CDR3 is TGCGCCAGCAGCCCCGGGTTCTGGACAGGGATCTCTGGAAACACCATATATTTT. Residues: CASSPGFWTGISGNTIYF.

The chain employs TRBV30 and TRBJ2-5; the D gene is possibly TRBD2 (5 bases). The end of the DNA fits TRBJ2-7 better, so the J call may be wrong. The CDR3 consists of 14 residues. Looked up from germline, CDR1 is GTSNPN and CDR2 is SVGIG (reference sequence). CDR3 sequence (DNA): TGTGCCTGGAGACCTCTTCGGGAAGTCCACGAGCAGTACTTC. Its protein product is CAWRPLREVHEQYF.

The V and J genes are TRBV13 and TRBJ1-1; perhaps TRBD1 as D (5 bases). With 11 bases removed from V and 1 base from J, the gap between germline ends came to 17 bases. The germline gives CDR1 PRHDT, CDR2 FYEKMQ (reference sequence). The CDR3 extends over 14 amino acids. The CDR3 loop is CASLLGTTNTEAFF. The CDR3, as DNA: TGTGCCTCATTACTAGGGACTACGAACACTGAAGCTTTCTTT.

The rearrangement uses TRBV9 and TRBJ2-1; perhaps TRBD2 as D (6 bases). V lost 3 bases to trimming and J lost 4 bases, with 14 bases between them. The CDR3 is 15 amino acids. Germline V gene data show CDR1 as SGDLS and CDR2 as YYNGEE. The CDR3 DNA is TGTGCCAGCAGCGCCGGGACTGCGGAGTACAATGAGCAGTTCTTC. It codes for CASSAGTAEYNEQFF.

V and J are TRBV2 and TRBJ2-5, with D unclear. The CDR3 sequence is 12 residues long. CDR1 SNHLY and CDR2 FYNNEI come from the germline V gene. Between the trimmed V and J ends, which lost 8 bases and 5 bases, there was a span of 12 bases. CDR3 amino acids: CASEDKRETQYF. Here the CDR3 DNA reads TGTGCCAGCGAAGACAAAAGGGAGACCCAGTACTTC.

V usage is TRBV5-1 and J usage is TRBJ1-6, with no clear D. V was shortened by 0 bases and J by 10 bases, with 11 bases between the two germline ends. Germline assignment: CDR1 SGHRS and CDR2 YFSETQ. The CDR3 totals 14 residues. CDR3 sequence reads: CASSLASGDSPLHF. CDR3 sequence (DNA): TGCGCCAGCAGCTTGGCGTCAGGTGACTCACCCCTCCACTTT.

V is TRBV30 and J is TRBJ1-6; the match to TRBD1 covers 8 bases. The J segment lost 13 bases and the V segment lost 0 bases, leaving 11 bases of the junction unmatched. CDR1 and CDR2 from the germline V gene are GTSNPN and SVGIG (reference sequence). The CDR3 contains 15 residues. CDR3 loop: CAWSVQQGVVDPLHF. CDR3 in DNA: TGTGCCTGGAGTGTACAACAGGGGGTAGTGGATCCCCTCCACTTT.

The rearrangement uses TRBV6-1 and TRBJ2-5; TRBD2 might be the D (6 bases). V was shortened by 6 bases and J by 5 bases, with 16 bases between the two germline ends. Per germline, CDR1 MNHNS and CDR2 SASEGT. This CDR3 is 14 amino acids long. For the CDR3, the DNA is TGTGCCAGCAGGGCTGGGACTCCTGGGGAGACCCAGTACTTC. Protein: CASRAGTPGETQYF.

J is TRBJ1-2 and V is TRBV11-2; D unresolved. Trimming cost V 2 bases and J 8 bases, with 12 bases left between them. The germline V gene has CDR1 SGHAT and CDR2 FQNNGV. The CDR3 consists of 13 residues. The CDR3 coding sequence is TGTGCCAGCAGCTTAAACTTGAACTCAGGCTACACCTTC. It is translated as CASSLNLNSGYTF.

This chain connects TRBV28 to TRBJ2-7; D remains ambiguous. This CDR3 comprises 13 residues. Germline V gives CDR1 MDHEN, CDR2 SYDVKM. V shed 2 bases and J shed 7 bases, with 12 bases lying between them. As DNA, the CDR3 is TGTGCCAGCAGTTTAAGTGGCGGTCGGGAGCAGTACTTC. Translated: CASSLSGGREQYF.

The V and J genes are TRBV7-7 and TRBJ2-1; TRBD2 aligns across 11 bases. With V trimmed by 1 base and J by 0 bases, 2 bases remained unmatched. Looked up from germline, CDR1 is SSHAT and CDR2 is FNYEAQ (reference sequence). There are 17 residues in the CDR3. CDR3 sequence: CASSLELAGDSYNEQFF. The DNA of the CDR3 is TGTGCCAGCAGCTTAGAACTAGCGGGGGACTCCTACAATGAGCAGTTCTTC.

The rearrangement links TRBV30 to TRBJ2-2; TRBD2 might be the D (7 bases). Per the germline V gene, CDR1 is GTSNPN and CDR2 is SVGIG (reference sequence). The CDR3 has 14 amino acids. V lost 5 bases and J lost 5, with 15 bases in between. The CDR3 spells CAWGRGGWTGELFF. The DNA for the CDR3 is TGTGCCTGGGGTAGGGGGGGATGGACCGGGGAGCTGTTTTTT.

The chain carries TRBV7-2 and TRBJ2-3; 9 bases match TRBD1. This CDR3 contains 16 residues. Germline V CDR1 and CDR2: SGHTA, FQGNSA. After removal of 1 base from V and 4 bases from J, the junction contained 6 bases not matched to a gene. CDR3 coding DNA: TGTGCCAGCAGCTTAGAACCGGGACAGGGCGCAGATACGCAGTATTTT. It codes for CASSLEPGQGADTQYF. The complete variable domain, with remaining parts taken from reference TRBV7-2 and TRBJ2-3, reads GAGVSQSPSNKVTEKGKDVELRCDPISGHTALYWYRQSLGQGLEFLIYFQGNSAPDKSGLPSDRFSAERTGGSVSTLTIQRTQQEDSAVYLCASSLEPGQGADTQYFGPGTRLTVL.

The CDR3, as DNA: TGTGCCAGCAGGGTAGAGAGGAAGGACAATGAGCAGTTCTTC. It is translated as CASRVERKDNEQFF. This chain uses TRBV28 with TRBJ2-1, with D hard to call. The CDR3 length is 14 residues. Germline V gene lookup returns CDR1 MDHEN and CDR2 SYDVKM. V was pared by 6 bases and J by 5 bases, with 14 bases between.

The chain has TRBV29-1 and TRBJ2-7; 10 bases are a match to TRBD1. Germline V gene sequence: CDR1 SQVTM, CDR2 ANQGSEA. With V trimmed by 5 bases and J by 4 bases, 8 bases remained unmatched. This CDR3 spans 14 amino acids. CDR3 loop: CSVPNDRGRYEQYF. The CDR3 DNA reads TGCAGCGTTCCGAATGACAGGGGGCGATACGAGCAGTACTTC.

This chain links TRBV6-6 with TRBJ1-5; weak D call: TRBD1 (6 bases). The CDR3 has 14 residues. Trimming removed 9 bases at V and 6 bases at J, with 18 bases between. Germline CDR1 reads MNHNY; CDR2 reads SVGAGI (reference sequence). In DNA, the CDR3 is TGTGCCAGTAGAACACAGGGCGAAAGTCAGCCCCAGCATTTT. Amino acids: CASRTQGESQPQHF.

V is TRBV27 and J is TRBJ1-5; possible D gene TRBD1, 5 bases. The CDR3 has 13 residues. The germline CDR1 and CDR2 sequences are MNHEY and SMNVEV (reference sequence). V was clipped by 8 bases and J by 0 bases, with 8 bases between them. As DNA, the CDR3 is TGTGCCAGCGGACAAATTAGCAATCAGCCCCAGCATTTT. Its translation: CASGQISNQPQHF.